Here is one T cell receptor (beta chain) with its context. This specimen comes from a study of blood T cell repertoires in COVID-19. Sequencing was performed with immunoSEQ multiplex PCR; in TCRdb, only in-frame clones are kept and a portion is missing. Of more than 85,000 clones listed, roughly four fifths are singletons. Germline V gives CDR1 SGHRS, CDR2 YFSETQ. This CDR3 comprises 14 residues. Germline trimming cut 0 bases from V and 6 bases from J; bases unmatched to any gene: 1. The source of this sequence is a human donor in a cohort sampled during active COVID-19. The sample comprised peripheral blood. This chain uses TRBV5-1 with TRBJ2-1; 9 positions match TRBD2. CDR3 DNA: TGCGCCAGCAGCTTGGGAGCGGGGGGCAATGAGCAGTTCTTC. This codes for CASSLGAGGNEQFF.